The 14 T cell receptor beta chains listed next were all sequenced from one sample in a study of blood T cell repertoires in COVID-19. The method was immunoSEQ multiplex PCR; TCRdb's version includes in-frame clones alone and lacks a portion of them. Of some 250,000 clones in the sample, roughly 80% were seen once. The sample comprised peripheral blood. These TCRs come from a man aged 55 to 70 with acute or convalescent COVID-19.

The chain is built from TRBV6-2 or TRBV6-3 and TRBJ2-7; TRBD1 might be the D (5 bases). There are 15 residues in the CDR3. The ends were cut back, 2 bases at V and 5 bases at J, with 16 bases in the middle. CDR1 and CDR2 (germline): MNHEY, SVGEGT. This CDR3 is CASSYQGGSLDEQYF. For the CDR3, the DNA is TGTGCCAGCAGTTACCAGGGCGGATCCCTAGACGAGCAGTACTTC.

V is TRBV28 and J is TRBJ1-1, with TRBD1 matching over 7 bases. Per the germline V gene, CDR1 is MDHEN and CDR2 is SYDVKM. V shed 4 bases, J shed 0 bases, and the junction held 11 bases outside the gene matches. The CDR3 extends over 17 amino acids. CDR3 sequence reads: CASSYSTGALMNTEAFF. In DNA form, the CDR3 reads TGTGCCAGCAGTTACAGTACAGGGGCGTTAATGAACACTGAAGCTTTCTTT.

This clone was recorded a few times. The gene calls are TRBV6-5 and TRBJ2-6; 8 bases match TRBD1. After removal of 4 bases from V and 2 bases from J, the junction contained 1 base not matched to a gene. This CDR3 is built from 15 residues. From germline, CDR1 is MNHEY and CDR2 SVGAGI. The CDR3 loop is CASSLQGAGANVLTF. The CDR3, as DNA: TGTGCCAGCAGTTTACAGGGGGCTGGGGCCAACGTCCTGACTTTC.

The chain has TRBV5-1 and TRBJ1-6, with TRBD1 as a possible D gene (5 bases). CDR3 length: 15 residues. The V end was cut by 0 bases, the J end by 4 bases, with 8 bases between. CDR1 and CDR2 from the germline V gene are SGHRS and YFSETQ. The CDR3 sequence: CASSLDPGYNSPLHF. The CDR3 DNA reads TGCGCCAGCAGCTTGGATCCAGGGTATAATTCACCCCTCCACTTT.

The chain employs TRBV3-1 (or the pseudogene TRBV3-2) and TRBJ2-1, with 10 bases lining up with TRBD2. Germline assignment: CDR1 LGHDT and CDR2 YNNKEL (reference sequence). The ends lost 1 base at V and 7 bases at J; junction bases unmatched: 7. The CDR3 is 16 residues long. CDR3 residues: CASSQVSGRAQNEQFF. The CDR3 coding sequence is TGTGCCAGCAGCCAAGTCAGCGGGAGGGCCCAGAATGAGCAGTTCTTC.

The chain has TRBV5-1 and TRBJ2-7, with 12 positions matching TRBD2. Losses at the gene ends were 4 bases for V and 0 bases for J; bases not matched to a gene: 5. The CDR3 has 16 residues. Germline V CDR1 and CDR2: SGHRS, YFSETQ. CDR3 protein: CASSPTSGGPSYEQYF. Written as DNA, the CDR3 is TGCGCCAGCAGCCCCACTAGCGGGGGGCCCTCCTACGAGCAGTACTTC.

The V call is TRBV15, the J call TRBJ2-7; 9 bases fit TRBD1. Germline CDR1 is LNHNV and CDR2 is YYDKDF (reference sequence). After removal of 2 bases from V and 2 bases from J, the junction contained 1 base not matched to a gene. The CDR3 contains 14 residues. CDR3 nucleotide sequence: TGTGCCACCAGCAGAAGACAGGGGGCCTACGAGCAGTACTTC. Its translation is CATSRRQGAYEQYF.

The rearrangement links TRBV11-3 to TRBJ1-1; D is ambiguous. The length of the CDR3 is 15 residues. V gave up 0 bases and J gave up 4 bases, with 12 bases separating them. CDR1 is SGHNT and CDR2 is YENEEA in the germline V gene. DNA for the CDR3: TGTGCCAGCAGCTTAGATCGAGTTCTGCGCACTGAAGCTTTCTTT. Amino acids: CASSLDRVLRTEAFF. Complete variable domain (other parts from reference TRBV11-3 and TRBJ1-1): EAGVVQSPRYKIIEKKQPVAFWCNPISGHNTLYWYLQNLGQGPELLIRYENEEAVDDSQLPKDRFSAERLKGVDSTLKIQPAELGDSAVYLCASSLDRVLRTEAFFGQGTRLTVV.

Regarding this clone: This sample also contains other DNA sequences that code for the same CDR3. This chain uses TRBV5-1 with TRBJ2-5; maybe TRBD1 (8 bases). The CDR3 extends over 15 amino acids. The ends were cut back, 0 bases at V and 5 bases at J, with 14 bases in the middle. Germline V lookup: CDR1 SGHRS, CDR2 YFSETQ. The CDR3 region is CASSLAGQGGETQYF. Written as DNA, the CDR3 is TGCGCCAGCAGCTTGGCCGGACAGGGAGGGGAGACCCAGTACTTC.

The chain is built from TRBV10-2 and TRBJ2-1; 11 bases line up with TRBD2. This CDR3 contains 19 residues. V gave up 7 bases and J gave up 1 base; unmatched junction bases: 15. CDR1 is WSHSY, CDR2 SAAADI, per germline. The CDR3 sequence: CASKSLAGGQFGSYNEQFF. Here the CDR3 DNA reads TGCGCCAGCAAAAGTCTAGCGGGGGGCCAATTCGGTTCCTACAATGAGCAGTTCTTC.

CDR3 DNA: TGTGCCAGCAGTACGGACAATATTAACTATGGCTACACCTTC. Protein sequence: CASSTDNINYGYTF. The chain employs TRBV28 and TRBJ1-2; weak D call: TRBD1 (5 bases). Germline values: CDR1 MDHEN, CDR2 SYDVKM. The CDR3 sequence is 14 residues long. Trimming left V 5 bases short and J 1 base short, with 11 bases between.

This clone appeared once. The CDR3: CASTSRAGTNTGELFF. The CDR3 DNA follows: TGTGCCAGCACCTCGAGGGCGGGGACGAACACCGGGGAGCTGTTTTTT. The rearrangement uses TRBV7-9 and TRBJ2-2; tentative D call: TRBD2 (6 bases). The germline gives CDR1 SEHNR, CDR2 FQNEAQ (reference sequence). The V end was cut by 7 bases, the J end by 0 bases, with 15 bases between. This CDR3 region has 16 residues.

The V gene is TRBV19, the J gene TRBJ1-6; 11 positions agree with TRBD1. The trim removed 6 bases at V and 7 bases at J, leaving 5 bases unmatched. The germline gives CDR1 LNHDA, CDR2 SQIVND (reference sequence). The CDR3 totals 15 residues. The CDR3 reads CASSLDRGLNSPLHF. CDR3 DNA sequence: TGTGCCAGTAGCTTGGACAGGGGGCTAAATTCACCCCTCCACTTT.

The chain is built from TRBV11-2 and TRBJ2-1, with D unclear. Per the germline V gene, CDR1 is SGHAT and CDR2 is FQNNGV. The CDR3 is made up of 15 amino acids. Trimming took 7 bases from V and 6 from J, leaving 19 bases between them. CDR3 nucleotide sequence: TGTGCCAGCACAACCCAGCGCGGAGTAGGCAATGAGCAGTTCTTC. Its protein product is CASTTQRGVGNEQFF.